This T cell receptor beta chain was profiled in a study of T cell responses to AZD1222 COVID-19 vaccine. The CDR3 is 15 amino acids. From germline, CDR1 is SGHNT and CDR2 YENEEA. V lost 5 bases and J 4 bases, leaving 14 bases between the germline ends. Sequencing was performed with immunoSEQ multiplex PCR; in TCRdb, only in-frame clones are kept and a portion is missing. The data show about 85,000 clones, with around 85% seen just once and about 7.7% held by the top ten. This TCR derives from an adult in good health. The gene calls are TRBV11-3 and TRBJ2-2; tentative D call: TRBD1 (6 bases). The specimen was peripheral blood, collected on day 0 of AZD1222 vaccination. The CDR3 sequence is CASSHGLGGTGELFF. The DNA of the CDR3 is TGTGCCAGCAGCCACGGCTTAGGGGGCACCGGGGAGCTGTTTTTT.